Presented here are 7 T cell receptor beta chains from one specimen sequenced in a study of blood T cells in healthy people across ages. The authors ran a second PCR of 7 to 11 cycles using a sample-barcoded 5' primer and a J-beta primer mix. MiXCR, run by TCRdb on the 5' RACE reads, gives a single entry per CDR3 protein. This repertoire shows over 600,000 distinct CDR3 sequences, 40% to 50% found once; its top ten account for 25% to 35%. Sequencing was carried out using blood. The receptor source for this set is an older man in good health.

As concerns this clonotype: This may be a read error, as it is one base from a much larger clone. This chain joins TRBV9 and TRBJ2-7, with D hard to call. The CDR3 is made up of 13 amino acids. The germline gives CDR1 SGDLS, CDR2 YYNGEE. Deletions cut 3 bases from V and 1 base from J, with 8 bases between. The CDR3 DNA reads as TGTGCCAGCAGCGGAGGCCCGTCCTACGAGCAGTACTTC. This gives the protein CASSGGPSYEQYF.

This sequence joins TRBV10-1 and TRBJ2-1; the D gene is possibly TRBD1 (6 bases). In germline, CDR1 is WNHNN, CDR2 SYGVQD (reference sequence). Trimming shortened V by 6 bases and J by 4 bases, and 13 bases separated the two germline ends. This CDR3 comprises 14 residues. The CDR3 DNA reads TGCGCCAGCAGCCCCGGGACACCGTACAATGAGCAGTTCTTC. Translation gives CASSPGTPYNEQFF.

V gene TRBV6-2 or TRBV6-3 combines with J gene TRBJ1-2; D not resolved. The CDR3 spans 12 residues. Trimming took 2 bases from V and 4 from J, leaving 5 bases between them. From germline, CDR1 is MNHEY and CDR2 SVGEGT. The CDR3 spells CASSYELYGYTF. The CDR3 DNA is TGTGCCAGCAGTTACGAGCTCTATGGCTACACCTTC.

This clonotype was recorded a few times. This chain connects TRBV6-2 or TRBV6-3 to TRBJ1-2; the D is unclear. CDR3 size: 12 residues. Germline V CDR1 and CDR2: MNHEY, SVGEGT. The V end lost 7 bases, the J end lost 13 bases, and 19 bases lay between the germline ends. The CDR3 DNA follows: TGTGCCAGCAACGACCCCCCCTCGGCGGGCACCTTC. Its translation: CASNDPPSAGTF.

This sequence joins TRBV6-1 and TRBJ1-4, with 7 nucleotides matching TRBD1. The CDR3 is 15 residues long. Germline CDR1 reads MNHNS; CDR2 reads SASEGT. The V and J ends lost 5 bases and 1 base, in that order; junction bases with no gene match: 4. The CDR3 sequence: CASSTTGITNEKLFF. The DNA for the CDR3 is TGTGCCAGCAGTACGACAGGGATAACTAATGAAAAACTGTTTTTT.

The chain is built from TRBV6-2 or TRBV6-3 and TRBJ2-3; D is uncertain. CDR1 and CDR2 from the germline V gene are MNHEY and SVGEGT. The CDR3 totals 11 residues. The V end lost 10 bases, the J end lost 2 bases, and 7 bases lay between the germline ends. The CDR3 sequence: CATHDTDTQYF. The CDR3 DNA follows: TGTGCCACTCACGACACAGATACGCAGTATTTT.

This chain links TRBV29-1 with TRBJ1-1; 9 nucleotides align to TRBD1. Germline assignment: CDR1 SQVTM and CDR2 ANQGSEA. The CDR3 covers 11 residues. Trimming removed 7 bases from V and 11 bases from J; junction bases left unmatched: 8. The CDR3 region is CSAQTGGRAFF. The CDR3 DNA follows: TGCAGCGCCCAGACAGGGGGAAGGGCTTTCTTT. Looking up the rest from reference TRBV29-1 and TRBJ1-1 gives the full variable domain: SAVISQKPSRDICQRGTSLTIQCQVDSQVTMMFWYRQQPGQSLTLIATANQGSEATYESGFVIDKFPISRPNLTFSTLTVSNMSPEDSSIYLCSAQTGGRAFFGQGTRLTVV.